These 25 T cell receptor beta chains originate from one sample sequenced in a study of OX40 agonist ivuxolimab in advanced cancers. Some clones are missing from TCRdb's copy, which holds only in-frame ones; the method was immunoSEQ multiplex PCR. The sample includes tens of thousands of clones, around four fifths seen only once; the top ten take around 9.9%. This material consisted of CD4+ or CD8+ T cells sorted from blood, taken in a trial of the OX40 agonist ivuxolimab. The receptors shown here come from an adult with an advanced solid tumor such as melanoma, head and neck, liver or kidney cancer.

The chain is built from TRBV10-3 and TRBJ2-3; 8 bases map to TRBD1. From germline, CDR1 is ENHRY and CDR2 SYGVKD. The J segment lost 2 bases and the V segment lost 11 bases, leaving 18 bases of the junction unmatched. The CDR3 extends over 17 amino acids. The CDR3 loop reads CAEPGHSDRGSTDTQYF. CDR3 sequence (DNA): TGTGCCGAGCCAGGGCATAGCGACAGGGGATCCACAGATACGCAGTATTTT.

The chain is built from TRBV19 and TRBJ1-4; 7 nucleotides agree with TRBD1. V shed 2 bases and J 7 bases; nucleotides not matched to a gene: 4. Per germline, CDR1 LNHDA and CDR2 SQIVND (reference sequence). The CDR3 is 14 amino acids. DNA of the CDR3: TGTGCCAGTAGTATACAGGGGGAAGGTGAAAAACTGTTTTTT. Translating it yields CASSIQGEGEKLFF. Full variable domain (outside the CDR3, taken from reference TRBV19 and TRBJ1-4): DGGITQSPKYLFRKEGQNVTLSCEQNLNHDAMYWYRQDPGQGLRLIYYSQIVNDFQKGDIAEGYSVSREKKESFPLTVTSAQKNPTAFYLCASSIQGEGEKLFFGSGTQLSVL.

Only one count was recorded for this clone. The chain recombines TRBV28 with TRBJ2-7, with D hard to call. CDR1 and CDR2 (germline): MDHEN, SYDVKM. The germline V and J ends were trimmed by 3 bases and 0 bases, with 15 bases remaining between them. The CDR3 covers 16 residues. DNA for the CDR3: TGTGCCAGCAGTTTCCCACTTGACGGGCCCTCCTACGAGCAGTACTTC. This sequence encodes CASSFPLDGPSYEQYF.

The chain recombines TRBV18 with TRBJ2-7, with D possibly matching TRBD2 (6 bases). CDR3 length: 15 amino acids. Deletions cut 3 bases from V and 6 bases from J, with 18 bases between. The V gene's germline CDR1 is KGHSH and CDR2 LQKENI. The CDR3 coding sequence is TGTGCCAGCTCACCGTCGTACGGGAGTAGTCCCGAGCAGTACTTC. Translation gives CASSPSYGSSPEQYF.

The table lists this clone with a few counts. V and J are TRBV4-2 and TRBJ2-7, with 7 positions matching TRBD1. The CDR3 sequence is 17 residues long. V shed 0 bases, J shed 1 base, and the junction held 9 bases outside the gene matches. CDR1 LGHNA and CDR2 YNFKEQ come from the germline V gene. CDR3: CASSQDPTGSGSYEQYF. CDR3 DNA: TGTGCCAGCAGCCAAGACCCGACAGGGTCTGGGTCCTACGAGCAGTACTTC.

The chain combines TRBV4-1 with TRBJ2-1, with TRBD1 identical over 10 bases. The germline V gene has CDR1 MGHRA and CDR2 YSYEKL. This CDR3 has 15 amino acids. The junction had 9 bases not matched to a gene; V was cut back by 4 bases and J by 9 bases. In DNA, the CDR3 is TGCGCCAGCAGCCGGTCTGGGACAGGGGTCAGTGAGCAGTTCTTC. Its translation is CASSRSGTGVSEQFF.

This clone showed up just once. The genes are TRBV5-4 and TRBJ2-2; D perhaps matches TRBD2 (5 bases). CDR1 SGHNT and CDR2 YYREEE come from the germline V gene (reference sequence). This CDR3 has 14 amino acids. Trimming left V 6 bases short and J 8 bases short, with 17 bases between. In DNA form, the CDR3 reads TGTGCCAGCACCCCGGTCGGAGGAGCGGGGGAGCTGTTTTTT. Protein: CASTPVGGAGELFF.

The chain carries TRBV29-1 and TRBJ2-3; D not certain. Between the trimmed V and J ends, which lost 4 bases and 1 base, there was a span of 9 bases. The CDR3 runs to 13 residues. CDR1 is SQVTM, CDR2 ANQGSEA, per germline. CDR3 sequence (DNA): TGCAGCGTTGCCCTAACGGGCACAGATACGCAGTATTTT. Amino acids: CSVALTGTDTQYF.

J is TRBJ1-5 and V is TRBV5-4; D call uncertain. The V gene lost 2 bases and the J gene lost 6 bases, with 21 bases spanning the gap. Germline CDR1 reads SGHNT; CDR2 reads YYREEE (reference sequence). This CDR3 has 17 residues. The CDR3 here is CASSFWSTKGGGQPQHF. CDR3 DNA: TGTGCCAGCAGCTTCTGGTCGACCAAAGGCGGAGGTCAGCCCCAGCATTTT.

As DNA, the CDR3 is TGTGCCAGCAGCTTCAGCACAGGGGACAAGTATCTTGGCTACACCTTC. It is translated as CASSFSTGDKYLGYTF. The V gene is TRBV7-9, the J gene TRBJ1-2; 7 bases fit TRBD1. CDR1 and CDR2 (germline): SEHNR, FQNEAQ (reference sequence). V lost 3 bases, J lost 7 bases, and 14 bases stayed unmatched. The CDR3 loop spans 16 amino acids.

This chain connects TRBV19 to TRBJ1-2; no definite D call. The CDR3 extends over 10 amino acids. Per the germline V gene, CDR1 is LNHDA and CDR2 is SQIVND (reference sequence). Trimming pared 10 bases from V and 8 bases from J, leaving 11 bases between. As DNA, the CDR3 is TGTGCCACCCGAACAACCGGCTACACCTTC. This sequence encodes CATRTTGYTF.

The rearrangement links TRBV5-4 to TRBJ1-1; weak D call: TRBD1 (6 bases). CDR3 length equals 17 residues. Trimming cost V 0 bases and J 2 bases, with 17 bases left between them. CDR1 and CDR2 (germline): SGHNT, YYREEE (reference sequence). The DNA of the CDR3 is TGTGCCAGCAGCTTGGCTGGGGGCTATGGAGTAAACACTGAAGCTTTCTTT. Translated, it gives CASSLAGGYGVNTEAFF.

CDR3 nucleotide sequence: TGTGCCAGCAGCTTAGACCTTAACGAGCAGTACTTC. It codes for CASSLDLNEQYF. The V call is TRBV7-2, the J call TRBJ2-7, with no clear D. The CDR3 totals 12 residues. Germline assignment: CDR1 SGHTA and CDR2 FQGNSA. V lost 1 base to trimming and J lost 5 bases, with 6 bases between them.

V usage is TRBV6-1 and J usage is TRBJ1-5; D remains unclear. CDR1 is MNHNS and CDR2 is SASEGT in the germline V gene. This CDR3 spans 14 amino acids. With 3 bases removed from V and 1 base from J, the gap between germline ends came to 7 bases. The CDR3 spells CASSDYSSNQPQHF. In nucleotides, the CDR3 is TGTGCCAGCAGTGATTATAGCAGCAATCAGCCCCAGCATTTT.

V and J are TRBV27 and TRBJ1-1; 9 positions agree with TRBD1. Trimming cost V 3 bases and J 2 bases; bases outside gene matches: 28. The germline CDR1 and CDR2 sequences are MNHEY and SMNVEV (reference sequence). CDR3 length: 23 amino acids. The CDR3 region has the DNA TGTGCCAGCAGTTTTAGAGTTGCGGGTCGATCACCCGGGACAGGGAATTTCAACACTGAAGCTTTCTTT. This translates into CASSFRVAGRSPGTGNFNTEAFF.

J is TRBJ2-1 and V is TRBV5-1, with D possibly called TRBD1 or TRBD2 (5 bases each). CDR1 is SGHRS and CDR2 is YFSETQ in the germline V gene. The CDR3 covers 14 residues. The germline V and J ends were trimmed by 8 bases and 1 base, with 13 bases remaining between them. In nucleotides, the CDR3 is TGCGCCAGTCATCCGGGGCAGTCCTACAATGAGCAGTTCTTC. Translating it yields CASHPGQSYNEQFF.

In this sample, this clone turned up a few times. The V and J genes are TRBV7-3 and TRBJ2-5; D unresolved. The CDR3 extends over 13 amino acids. V shed 2 bases and J shed 2 bases, with 6 bases lying between them. Germline CDR1 and CDR2: SGHTA and FQGTGA. This CDR3 reads CASSLARQETQYF. CDR3 DNA: TGTGCCAGCAGCTTAGCTAGACAAGAGACCCAGTACTTC.

This clone is a singleton in its sample. The rearrangement joins TRBV19 to TRBJ1-5, with D perhaps TRBD1 (6 bases). The CDR3 is made up of 16 amino acids. V lost 3 bases to trimming and J lost 1 base, with 13 bases between them. CDR1 LNHDA and CDR2 SQIVND come from the germline V gene (reference sequence). This CDR3 is CASSIQGGTSNQPQHF. The CDR3 DNA is TGTGCCAGTAGTATCCAAGGAGGGACAAGCAATCAGCCCCAGCATTTT.

V and J are TRBV28 and TRBJ2-5, with D possibly matching TRBD2 (6 bases). Looked up from germline, CDR1 is MDHEN and CDR2 is SYDVKM. CDR3 length: 19 amino acids. V gave up 6 bases and J gave up 7 bases, with 33 bases separating them. CDR3 in DNA: TGTGCCAGCAGCTCGGGACTTCAGCCCTCGTACAACCGAAAGGGGACCCAGTACTTC. Translating it yields CASSSGLQPSYNRKGTQYF.

The chain couples TRBV7-2 to TRBJ2-5; D unclear. Looked up from germline, CDR1 is SGHTA and CDR2 is FQGNSA. The V end was cut by 4 bases, the J end by 1 base, with 4 bases between. The CDR3 contains 12 residues. The CDR3 DNA reads as TGTGCCAGCAGCTACACCCAAGAGACCCAGTACTTC. Its translation: CASSYTQETQYF.

The chain is built from TRBV13 and TRBJ2-5; D unclear. The CDR3 extends over 11 amino acids. Germline lookup yields CDR1 PRHDT and CDR2 FYEKMQ (reference sequence). V was trimmed by 1 base and J by 3 bases, leaving 0 bases between them. CDR3 nucleotide sequence: TGTGCCAGCAGCTTAGAAGAGACCCAGTACTTC. Translating it yields CASSLEETQYF.

This chain connects TRBV19 to TRBJ2-1, with 7 bases lining up with TRBD2. Germline CDR1 reads LNHDA; CDR2 reads SQIVND (reference sequence). The length of the CDR3 is 14 residues. V shed 7 bases, J shed 7 bases, and the junction held 10 bases outside the gene matches. The CDR3 loop reads CASKLSSGRNEQFF. The DNA for the CDR3 is TGTGCCAGTAAATTGTCTAGCGGACGTAATGAGCAGTTCTTC.

The chain has TRBV4-1 and TRBJ2-5; 10 bases fit TRBD1. J was trimmed by 2 bases and V by 4 bases; bases with no gene match: 10. CDR1 is MGHRA, CDR2 YSYEKL, per germline. CDR3 length: 17 residues. The CDR3, as DNA: TGCGCCAGCAGCCCGGGACAGGGGCCACACATACAAGAGACCCAGTACTTC. Amino acids: CASSPGQGPHIQETQYF.

This clone has only one observation. V and J are TRBV19 and TRBJ2-2; 16 bases map to TRBD2. The V segment lost 6 bases and the J segment 3 bases; nucleotides outside the gene matches: 7. The CDR3 totals 18 residues. Per germline, CDR1 LNHDA and CDR2 SQIVND (reference sequence). The CDR3: CASRPGLAGGQDTGELFF. In nucleotides, the CDR3 is TGTGCCAGTAGGCCGGGACTAGCGGGGGGGCAGGACACCGGGGAGCTGTTTTTT. Together with reference TRBV19 and TRBJ2-2, the CDR3 gives the full variable domain: DGGITQSPKYLFRKEGQNVTLSCEQNLNHDAMYWYRQDPGQGLRLIYYSQIVNDFQKGDIAEGYSVSREKKESFPLTVTSAQKNPTAFYLCASRPGLAGGQDTGELFFGEGSRLTVL.

The CDR3 nucleotides are TGTGCCAGCAGTGAAATGGGGGGGGATGGCTACACCTTC. Translating gives CASSEMGGDGYTF. The V and J genes are TRBV6-1 and TRBJ1-2; possibly TRBD1 for D (5 bases). Trimming shortened V by 2 bases and J by 6 bases, and 10 bases separated the two germline ends. The length of the CDR3 is 13 residues. The germline V gene has CDR1 MNHNS and CDR2 SASEGT.